These 27 T cell receptor beta chains were all obtained from the same sample, sequenced in a study of OX40 agonist ivuxolimab in advanced cancers. TCRdb's copy holds only in-frame clones and misses some; the assay was immunoSEQ multiplex PCR. The repertoire holds 30,000 to 40,000 clones, with roughly 90% as singletons. Material: CD4+ or CD8+ T cells sorted from blood, obtained in a trial of the OX40 agonist ivuxolimab. These receptor sequences come from an adult with an advanced solid tumor such as melanoma, head and neck, liver or kidney cancer.

J is TRBJ2-5 and V is TRBV19; 9 bases fit TRBD2. This CDR3 is 18 amino acids long. Germline values: CDR1 LNHDA, CDR2 SQIVND (reference sequence). Trimming at V came to 0 bases and at J to 1 base, leaving 9 bases not matched to a gene. CDR3 DNA: TGTGCCAGTAGTATAGATATACTAGCGGGTGCCACCCAAGAGACCCAGTACTTC. It encodes CASSIDILAGATQETQYF.

In its sample, this clone was seen a few times. This sequence joins TRBV9 and TRBJ2-2; D is unresolved. Deletions cut 0 bases from V and 7 bases from J, with 7 bases between. Germline CDR1 is SGDLS and CDR2 is YYNGEE. The CDR3 is 13 amino acids. The CDR3, as DNA: TGTGCCAGCAGCGTAGGCGGCAGCGGGGAGCTGTTTTTT. Residues: CASSVGGSGELFF.

The chain links TRBV4-1 to TRBJ2-7, with TRBD1 matching over 12 bases. Germline lookup yields CDR1 MGHRA and CDR2 YSYEKL. The V gene end was trimmed by 4 bases and the J gene end by 5 bases; junction bases not matched to a gene: 3. The CDR3 contains 14 residues. CDR3 coding DNA: TGCGCCAGCAGCCCTGGGACAGGGGGCGACGAGCAGTACTTC. This encodes CASSPGTGGDEQYF.

This chain links TRBV28 with TRBJ2-1; 9 bases map to TRBD2. This CDR3 has 15 residues. Per germline, CDR1 MDHEN and CDR2 SYDVKM. The V and J ends lost 2 bases and 6 bases, in that order; junction bases with no gene match: 5. The CDR3 region is CASSLVPSGTNEQFF. The CDR3, as DNA: TGTGCCAGCAGTTTAGTGCCTAGCGGGACCAATGAGCAGTTCTTC.

The chain combines TRBV6-1 with TRBJ2-1; tentative D call: TRBD2 (6 bases). The CDR3 loop spans 14 amino acids. V dropped 4 bases and J dropped 4 bases, with 11 bases sitting between them. Germline V gene lookup returns CDR1 MNHNS and CDR2 SASEGT. In nucleotides, the CDR3 is TGTGCCAGCAGTGGCTGGAGGGCGTACAATGAGCAGTTCTTC. As protein: CASSGWRAYNEQFF.

This rearrangement joins TRBV7-8 to TRBJ2-1; 10 bases line up with TRBD1. The CDR3 has 17 amino acids. With 2 bases clipped from V and 4 bases from J, the junction kept 8 bases outside the gene matches. Looked up from germline, CDR1 is SGHVS and CDR2 is FQNEAQ. DNA for the CDR3: TGTGCCAGCAGCTTACGCCGGGACAGGGGCGATTACAATGAGCAGTTCTTC. Translating gives CASSLRRDRGDYNEQFF.

This chain links TRBV10-2 with TRBJ2-1, with 8 bases that match TRBD1. With 2 bases clipped from V and 7 bases from J, the junction kept 7 bases outside the gene matches. The CDR3 extends over 15 amino acids. In germline, CDR1 is WSHSY, CDR2 SAAADI. In nucleotides, the CDR3 is TGCGCCAGCAGTGAGCCCGGACAGGGAAGGAATGAGCAGTTCTTC. It is translated as CASSEPGQGRNEQFF.

The chain employs TRBV19 and TRBJ1-2; D unresolved. Trimming took off 2 bases at V and 4 bases at J, with 11 bases between the two ends. The CDR3 is 14 amino acids. CDR1 LNHDA and CDR2 SQIVND come from the germline V gene (reference sequence). CDR3 residues: CASSISANSYGYTF. CDR3 coding DNA: TGTGCCAGTAGTATATCCGCAAACAGCTATGGCTACACCTTC.

The J gene is TRBJ1-1, the V gene TRBV9; 9 nucleotides line up with TRBD1. The CDR3 totals 15 residues. The germline gives CDR1 SGDLS, CDR2 YYNGEE. J lost 5 bases, V lost 4 bases, and 9 bases had no gene match. The CDR3 DNA reads TGTGCCAGCAGCCCGTTACAGGGGGCTAAAACTGAAGCTTTCTTT. As protein: CASSPLQGAKTEAFF. Looking up the rest from reference TRBV9 and TRBJ1-1 gives the full variable domain: DSGVTQTPKHLITATGQRVTLRCSPRSGDLSVYWYQQSLDQGLQFLIQYYNGEERAKGNILERFSAQQFPDLHSELNLSSLELGDSALYFCASSPLQGAKTEAFFGQGTRLTVV.

The chain combines TRBV18 with TRBJ2-3, with D perhaps matching TRBD1 or TRBD2 (6 bases each). The germline CDR1 and CDR2 sequences are KGHSH and LQKENI. V dropped 3 bases and J dropped 6 bases, with 10 bases sitting between them. CDR3 length: 13 residues. The CDR3 reads CASSPSGADTQYF. The CDR3 coding sequence is TGTGCCAGCTCACCTTCGGGGGCGGATACGCAGTATTTT.

The chain joins TRBV4-1 to TRBJ1-2; D ambiguous. Germline V CDR1 and CDR2: MGHRA, YSYEKL. Trimming left V 2 bases short and J 2 bases short, with 12 bases between. This CDR3 spans 15 amino acids. The DNA of the CDR3 is TGCGCCAGCAGCCAATTATCCGGGTTAAACTATGGCTACACCTTC. Translated, it gives CASSQLSGLNYGYTF.

This clone was seen just once. The chain links TRBV7-6 to TRBJ1-5; D gene unclear. This CDR3 has 13 amino acids. CDR1 is SGHVS and CDR2 is FNYEAQ in the germline V gene. V shed 5 bases and J shed 4 bases, with 9 bases lying between them. CDR3 region: CASSPTSNQPQHF. As DNA, the CDR3 is TGTGCCAGCAGCCCGACATCTAATCAGCCCCAGCATTTT.

The chain couples TRBV7-3 to TRBJ2-6; possible D gene TRBD2, 6 bases. The CDR3 has 16 amino acids. CDR1 is SGHTA, CDR2 FQGTGA, per germline. V lost 0 bases and J lost 4, with 10 bases in between. The CDR3 here is CASSLTGGGGANVLTF. CDR3 nucleotide sequence: TGTGCCAGCAGCTTAACCGGGGGTGGAGGGGCCAACGTCCTGACTTTC. Variable domain in full (rest from reference TRBV7-3 and TRBJ2-6): GAGVSQTPSNKVTEKGKYVELRCDPISGHTALYWYRQSLGQGPEFLIYFQGTGAADDSGLPNDRFFAVRPEGSVSTLKIQRTERGDSAVYLCASSLTGGGGANVLTFGAGSRLTVL.

The J gene is TRBJ2-5, the V gene TRBV11-2; D is tentatively TRBD1 or TRBD2 (7 bases each). V shed 4 bases and J shed 5 bases, with 17 bases lying between them. CDR1 is SGHAT, CDR2 FQNNGV, per germline. The CDR3 length is 15 residues. The CDR3 protein is CASSYTRGGRETQYF. The DNA of the CDR3 is TGTGCCAGCAGCTACACCAGGGGGGGGCGGGAGACCCAGTACTTC.

The genes are TRBV15 and TRBJ1-6; tentatively, D is TRBD1 (6 bases). There are 14 residues in the CDR3. In germline, CDR1 is LNHNV, CDR2 YYDKDF (reference sequence). Trimming took off 4 bases at V and 8 bases at J, with 12 bases between the two ends. The CDR3 coding sequence is TGTGCCACCAGCAACAGGGATGGTGATTCACCCCTCCACTTT. Residues: CATSNRDGDSPLHF.

This chain joins TRBV4-1 and TRBJ2-7; D is uncertain. Germline assignment: CDR1 MGHRA and CDR2 YSYEKL. V lost 3 bases, J lost 1 base, and 10 bases lay in between. The CDR3 is 14 amino acids. The CDR3 bases are TGCGCCAGCAGCCATGGCTGGGGATCCTACGAGCAGTACTTC. As protein: CASSHGWGSYEQYF.

This clone was seen once. This sequence joins TRBV29-1 and TRBJ2-1; D not certain. Germline CDR1 SQVTM, CDR2 ANQGSEA. This CDR3 has 12 residues. Between the trimmed V and J ends, which lost 4 bases and 4 bases, there was a span of 8 bases. DNA for the CDR3: TGCAGCGTTGTGGTACTTTACAATGAGCAGTTCTTC. The encoded protein is CSVVVLYNEQFF.

This clone has only a few counts. This chain's CDR3 is CASSQLNPEAFF. As DNA, the CDR3 is TGTGCCAGCAGCCAACTCAACCCTGAAGCTTTCTTT. The chain carries TRBV14 and TRBJ1-1; D is ambiguous. The germline V gene has CDR1 SGHDN and CDR2 FVKESK. CDR3 size: 12 residues. Trimming took 2 bases from V and 6 from J, leaving 7 bases between them.

The genes are TRBV29-1 and TRBJ2-4; 7 bases map to TRBD2. The germline CDR1 and CDR2 sequences are SQVTM and ANQGSEA. This CDR3 region has 14 residues. J gave up 6 bases and V 0 bases, and 5 bases lay outside the gene matches. The CDR3 reads CSVEDLAVANIQYF. CDR3 nucleotide sequence: TGCAGCGTTGAAGATCTAGCGGTCGCAAACATTCAGTACTTC.

This clone appeared a single time. This chain links TRBV4-1 with TRBJ2-7; D may be TRBD2 (5 bases). Germline loops: CDR1 MGHRA, CDR2 YSYEKL. Trimming removed 2 bases at V and 3 bases at J, with 14 bases between. The CDR3 is 15 residues long. This chain's CDR3 is CASSQMREGHYEQYF. CDR3 nucleotides: TGCGCCAGCAGCCAAATGCGAGAGGGCCACTACGAGCAGTACTTC.

CDR3 sequence: CASSQDWGFGNTIYF. The CDR3 bases are TGTGCCAGCAGCCAAGATTGGGGTTTCGGAAACACCATATATTTT. V is TRBV14 and J is TRBJ1-3; D unclear. Germline assignment: CDR1 SGHDN and CDR2 FVKESK. This CDR3 contains 15 residues. Between the trimmed V and J ends, which lost 0 bases and 4 bases, there was a span of 10 bases.

This clone has only one observation. This rearrangement joins TRBV6-1 to TRBJ2-7; TRBD1 agrees at 7 bases. The CDR3 sequence is 14 residues long. V lost 7 bases, J lost 4 bases, and 10 bases stayed unmatched. Germline-derived CDR1 and CDR2 are MNHNS and SASEGT. Here the CDR3 reads CASTSRGYKYEQYF. The CDR3 region has the DNA TGTGCCAGCACCAGCAGGGGGTACAAATACGAGCAGTACTTC.

This chain links TRBV27 with TRBJ2-1, with TRBD2 identical over 15 bases. The V segment lost 2 bases and the J segment 9 bases; nucleotides outside the gene matches: 2. This CDR3 is 15 amino acids long. Per germline, CDR1 MNHEY and CDR2 SMNVEV (reference sequence). The CDR3 loop reads CASSLGLAGGFEQFF. For the CDR3, the DNA is TGTGCCAGCAGTTTAGGACTAGCGGGAGGGTTTGAGCAGTTCTTC.

The chain is built from TRBV7-2 and TRBJ2-1; 7 bases line up with TRBD1. The CDR3 has 16 amino acids. Per germline, CDR1 SGHTA and CDR2 FQGNSA. V shed 6 bases, J shed 2 bases, and the junction held 10 bases outside the gene matches. The CDR3 sequence is CASRPATGYTYNEQFF. The CDR3 bases are TGTGCCAGCAGACCCGCGACAGGGTACACCTACAATGAGCAGTTCTTC.

The rearrangement links TRBV10-3 to TRBJ2-3, with D uncertain. CDR1 and CDR2 (germline): ENHRY, SYGVKD. V lost 10 bases and J 0 bases, leaving 17 bases between the germline ends. The CDR3 has 15 residues. The CDR3: CATRPTQASTDTQYF. The CDR3 DNA follows: TGTGCCACCCGTCCGACTCAGGCTAGCACAGATACGCAGTATTTT.

The chain joins TRBV6-6 to TRBJ2-7; 9 positions match TRBD1. CDR1 is MNHNY and CDR2 is SVGAGI in the germline V gene (reference sequence). V lost 6 bases, J lost 2 bases, and 5 bases stayed unmatched. This CDR3 spans 14 amino acids. The DNA of the CDR3 is TGTGCCAGCAGCCAAGGGACAGGGCCCTACGAGCAGTACTTC. Translation: CASSQGTGPYEQYF.

V gene TRBV30 combines with J gene TRBJ2-7, with D possibly matching TRBD1 (5 bases). Trimming cost V 2 bases and J 1 base, with 21 bases left between them. The CDR3 length is 17 residues. Per germline, CDR1 GTSNPN and CDR2 SVGIG (reference sequence). The CDR3 is CAWSPRMGLQRSYEQYF. CDR3 nucleotide sequence: TGTGCCTGGAGTCCCAGAATGGGGCTCCAACGATCCTACGAGCAGTACTTC.